This T cell receptor (beta chain) was documented in a study of T-cell reconstitution after alpha-beta-depleted transplantation in children. During its preparation, the TCRbeta library received unique molecular identifiers. TCRdb re-analysed the PCR reads in MiXCR, keeping a single row per CDR3 protein. The table includes about 540,000 distinct CDR3 sequences, roughly 27% detected once. The junction had 4 bases not matched to a gene; V was cut back by 4 bases and J by 5 bases. This CDR3 spans 13 amino acids. Per germline, CDR1 ENHRY and CDR2 SYGVKD. Study conclusions and caveats: Several hundred expanded graft clones reportedly were the source of alpha-beta T cells about two months after transplant. Surviving recipient T cells and thymic progenitors accounted for the high day-60 TCRbeta diversity observed in some patients.

A few counts support this clonotype. Its antigen is still unknown. This sequence joins TRBV10-3 and TRBJ2-7, with 8 nucleotides matching TRBD2. The sample consisted of PBMCs, taken before TCRalphabeta/CD19-depleted stem cell transplant. The sequence was collected from a boy under two years old with Wiskott-Aldrich syndrome, due to receive a stem cell transplant. The chain's CDR3 is CAISASGGNEQYF. The CDR3 DNA reads as TGTGCCATCAGTGCTTCGGGGGGGAACGAGCAGTACTTC.